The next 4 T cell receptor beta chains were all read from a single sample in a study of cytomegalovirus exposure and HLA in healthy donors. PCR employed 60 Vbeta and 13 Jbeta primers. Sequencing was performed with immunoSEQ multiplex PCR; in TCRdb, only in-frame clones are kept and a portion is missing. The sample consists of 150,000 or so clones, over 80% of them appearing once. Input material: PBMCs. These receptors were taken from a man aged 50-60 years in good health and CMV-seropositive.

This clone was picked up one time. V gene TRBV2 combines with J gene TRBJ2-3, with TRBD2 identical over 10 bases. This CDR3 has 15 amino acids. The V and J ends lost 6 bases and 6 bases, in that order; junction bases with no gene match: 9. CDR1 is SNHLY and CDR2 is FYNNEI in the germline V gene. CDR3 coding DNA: TGTGCCAGCAGAGGGACTAGCGTTTTCTTTGATACGCAGTATTTT. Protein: CASRGTSVFFDTQYF.

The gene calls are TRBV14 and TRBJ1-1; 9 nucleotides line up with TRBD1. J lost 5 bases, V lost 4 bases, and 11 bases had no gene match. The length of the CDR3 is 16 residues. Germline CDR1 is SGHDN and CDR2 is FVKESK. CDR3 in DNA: TGTGCCAGCAGCCCTACAGGGGGCGCAGTATGGACTGAAGCTTTCTTT. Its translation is CASSPTGGAVWTEAFF.

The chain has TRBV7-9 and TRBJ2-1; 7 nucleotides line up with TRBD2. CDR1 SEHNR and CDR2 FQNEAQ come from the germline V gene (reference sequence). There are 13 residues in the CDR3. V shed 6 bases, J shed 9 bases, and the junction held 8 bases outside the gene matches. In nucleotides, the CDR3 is TGTGCCAGCAGAAGGACCCCGGGAGGTGAGCAGTTCTTC. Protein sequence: CASRRTPGGEQFF.

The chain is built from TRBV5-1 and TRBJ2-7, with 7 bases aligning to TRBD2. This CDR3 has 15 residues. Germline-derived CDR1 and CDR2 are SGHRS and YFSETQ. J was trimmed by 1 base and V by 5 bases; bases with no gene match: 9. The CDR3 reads CASRPAGESSYEQYF. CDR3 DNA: TGCGCCAGCAGACCCGCGGGGGAGTCTTCCTACGAGCAGTACTTC.